The 15 T cell receptor beta chains reported below all come from one sample, sequenced in a study of blood T cells in healthy people across ages. Through a sample-barcoded 5' primer and a J-beta primer mix, a second PCR was run for roughly 7 to 12 cycles. TCRdb recomputed calls from the 5' RACE reads with MiXCR, one row per CDR3 protein. The table has more than 900,000 distinct CDR3 sequences, almost 25% seen once. These data were also reused for a study on T cells of mothers and their children.

The sequenced material came from blood. These receptors originate from a girl aged 2 to 10 in good health.

This rearrangement joins TRBV4-2 to TRBJ2-5, with 11 bases matching TRBD2. Trimming removed 1 base from V and 0 bases from J; junction bases left unmatched: 10. Germline V gene data show CDR1 as LGHNA and CDR2 as YNFKEQ. The CDR3 spans 19 residues. CDR3 coding DNA: TGTGCCAGCAGCCAAGTTGGTGCTAGCGGGGGGCCGTACCAAGAGACCCAGTACTTC. Its translation: CASSQVGASGGPYQETQYF.

Only one count was recorded for this clonotype. The V call is TRBV29-1, the J call TRBJ2-5; tentatively, D is TRBD1 or TRBD2 (5 bases each). Germline loops: CDR1 SQVTM, CDR2 ANQGSEA. The CDR3 has 13 residues. Trimming shortened V by 4 bases and J by 4 bases, and 13 bases separated the two germline ends. CDR3 DNA sequence: TGCAGCGTTGCGGGCAGGGACGGAGAGACCCAGTACTTC. Translated, it gives CSVAGRDGETQYF.

This chain uses TRBV7-8 with TRBJ1-4; D is possibly TRBD1 (5 bases). Germline CDR1 SGHVS, CDR2 FQNEAQ. The CDR3 runs 15 residues. Trimming took 3 bases from V and 8 from J, leaving 16 bases between them. CDR3 coding DNA: TGTGCCAGCAGCTTGGGAGGGACTTTGAGGGAAAAACTGTTTTTT. Translating it yields CASSLGGTLREKLFF.

This clonotype was observed a few times. This rearrangement joins TRBV19 to TRBJ1-1; 9 nucleotides match TRBD1. CDR1 and CDR2 (germline): LNHDA, SQIVND (reference sequence). This CDR3 is built from 13 residues. V trimming: 8 bases; J trimming: 5 bases; junction bases outside the gene matches: 6. CDR3 coding DNA: TGTGCCAGTGGGGACAGGGTATGGACTGAAGCTTTCTTT. Its translation is CASGDRVWTEAFF.

This clonotype came up a few times. The gene calls are TRBV13 and TRBJ2-7; unclear D gene. Trimming took off 5 bases at V and 3 bases at J, with 8 bases between the two ends. Germline V gene data show CDR1 as PRHDT and CDR2 as FYEKMQ (reference sequence). This CDR3 has 12 residues. Written as DNA, the CDR3 is TGTGCCAGCAGCAATATCGTCTACGAGCAGTACTTC. This gives the protein CASSNIVYEQYF. Supplemented by reference TRBV13 and TRBJ2-7, the full variable domain reads AAGVIQSPRHLIKEKRETATLKCYPIPRHDTVYWYQQGPGQDPQFLISFYEKMQSDKGSIPDRFSAQQFSDYHSELNMSSLELGDSALYFCASSNIVYEQYFGPGTRLTVT.

This chain uses TRBV6-5 with TRBJ2-5, with D tentatively TRBD2 (5 bases). The J call may be mistaken, given a closer DNA end match to TRBJ2-7. The CDR3 sequence is 16 residues long. CDR1 is MNHEY, CDR2 SVGAGI, per germline. Written as DNA, the CDR3 is TGTGCCAGCAGTTCCCGAGCGTCGAGCGGATTTTACGAGCAGTACTTC. Translation: CASSSRASSGFYEQYF.

In this sample, this clonotype turned up a few times. The germline gene is not matched at one end of the junction; a read error may be the cause. This chain joins TRBV5-1 and TRBJ2-5; D is unclear. The CDR3 is 13 amino acids. CDR1 SGHRS and CDR2 YFSETQ come from the germline V gene. CDR3 sequence: CASSLNSPEAQYF. The CDR3 bases are TGCGCCAGCAGCTTGAACAGCCCAGAGGCCCAGTACTTC.

The V call is TRBV12-3 or TRBV12-4, the J call TRBJ1-3, with 8 nucleotides matching TRBD1. Trimming removed 6 bases from V and 0 bases from J; junction bases left unmatched: 10. This CDR3 has 17 amino acids. CDR3 loop: CASSYQQGESSGNTIYF. CDR3 in DNA: TGTGCCAGCAGCTACCAACAGGGGGAGAGCTCTGGAAACACCATATATTTT.

This clonotype occurred a few times. The J gene is TRBJ2-7, the V gene TRBV12-3 or TRBV12-4, with D possibly matching TRBD1 (6 bases). The CDR3 loop spans 15 amino acids. Deletions cut 6 bases from V and 6 bases from J, with 21 bases between. The chain's CDR3 is CASRQTGLRGGEQYF. The CDR3 DNA sequence: TGTGCCAGCAGACAAACAGGACTGAGAGGGGGCGAGCAGTACTTC.

This clonotype was found a few times. The chain recombines TRBV15 with TRBJ2-5; TRBD1 is a possible D gene (6 bases). The J call may not be correct, given that the DNA end is closer to TRBJ2-7. Germline V gene sequence: CDR1 LNHNV, CDR2 YYDKDF (reference sequence). The CDR3 extends over 14 amino acids. DNA for the CDR3: TGTGCCACCAGCAGAGCCGGACAGTCCTACGAGCAGTACTTC. This encodes CATSRAGQSYEQYF.

This clonotype was seen a single time. This chain uses TRBV4-1 with TRBJ2-7; 8 nucleotides align to TRBD2. CDR3 size: 16 residues. The V segment lost 4 bases and the J segment 6 bases; nucleotides outside the gene matches: 14. CDR1 and CDR2 (germline): MGHRA, YSYEKL. The DNA for the CDR3 is TGCGCCAGCAGCCCTCAACCGGGACTAGGGGTTCGCGAGCAGTACTTC. Translating it yields CASSPQPGLGVREQYF.

A few counts support this clonotype. The V call is TRBV10-3, the J call TRBJ2-1, with D possibly TRBD1 on 6 matching bases. The J call may be wrong; the DNA end is better matched by TRBJ2-7. Germline loops: CDR1 ENHRY, CDR2 SYGVKD. This CDR3 is built from 14 residues. The CDR3 is CAIRMGATSYEQYF. The CDR3 DNA is TGTGCCATCAGGATGGGGGCTACCTCCTACGAGCAGTACTTC.

The chain carries TRBV7-9 and TRBJ1-1; a possible D gene is TRBD1 (5 bases). Per germline, CDR1 SEHNR and CDR2 FQNEAQ (reference sequence). V lost 3 bases to trimming and J lost 7 bases, with 12 bases between them. The CDR3 consists of 13 residues. In DNA, the CDR3 is TGTGCCAGCAGCTTTAATCGGGGGGATGAAGCTTTCTTT. Protein: CASSFNRGDEAFF.

The chain combines TRBV4-2 with TRBJ2-2; 13 bases match TRBD2. The CDR3 spans 16 residues. Germline CDR1 and CDR2: LGHNA and YNFKEQ. V was pared by 0 bases and J by 6 bases, with 1 base of the junction left unmatched. The CDR3 reads CASSQDTSGGAGELFF. The CDR3, as DNA: TGTGCCAGCAGCCAAGATACTAGCGGGGGGGCCGGGGAGCTGTTTTTT.

This rearrangement joins TRBV20-1 to TRBJ2-1; TRBD1 matches 7 bases. Germline V lookup: CDR1 DFQATT, CDR2 SNEGSKA (reference sequence). With V trimmed by 4 bases and J by 4 bases, 13 bases remained unmatched. The length of the CDR3 is 16 residues. The CDR3 region is CSANDDTGVGYNEQFF. CDR3 in DNA: TGCAGTGCTAACGACGATACAGGGGTGGGTTACAATGAGCAGTTCTTC.